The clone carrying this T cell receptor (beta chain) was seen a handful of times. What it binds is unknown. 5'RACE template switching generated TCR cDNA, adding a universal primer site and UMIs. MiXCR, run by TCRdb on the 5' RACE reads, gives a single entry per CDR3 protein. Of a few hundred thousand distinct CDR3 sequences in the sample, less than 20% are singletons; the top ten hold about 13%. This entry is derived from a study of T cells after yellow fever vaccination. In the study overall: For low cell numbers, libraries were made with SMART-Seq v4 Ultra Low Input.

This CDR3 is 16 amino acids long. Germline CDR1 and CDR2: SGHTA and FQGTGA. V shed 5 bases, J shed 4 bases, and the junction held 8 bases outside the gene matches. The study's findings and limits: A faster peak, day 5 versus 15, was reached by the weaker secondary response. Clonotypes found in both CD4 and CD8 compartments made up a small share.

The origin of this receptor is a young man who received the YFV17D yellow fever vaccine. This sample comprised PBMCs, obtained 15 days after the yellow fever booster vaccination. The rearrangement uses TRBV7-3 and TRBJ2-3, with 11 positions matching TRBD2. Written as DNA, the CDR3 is TGTGCCAGCAGCAACAAATTAGCGGGAGGGGCAGATACGCAGTATTTT. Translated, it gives CASSNKLAGGADTQYF.